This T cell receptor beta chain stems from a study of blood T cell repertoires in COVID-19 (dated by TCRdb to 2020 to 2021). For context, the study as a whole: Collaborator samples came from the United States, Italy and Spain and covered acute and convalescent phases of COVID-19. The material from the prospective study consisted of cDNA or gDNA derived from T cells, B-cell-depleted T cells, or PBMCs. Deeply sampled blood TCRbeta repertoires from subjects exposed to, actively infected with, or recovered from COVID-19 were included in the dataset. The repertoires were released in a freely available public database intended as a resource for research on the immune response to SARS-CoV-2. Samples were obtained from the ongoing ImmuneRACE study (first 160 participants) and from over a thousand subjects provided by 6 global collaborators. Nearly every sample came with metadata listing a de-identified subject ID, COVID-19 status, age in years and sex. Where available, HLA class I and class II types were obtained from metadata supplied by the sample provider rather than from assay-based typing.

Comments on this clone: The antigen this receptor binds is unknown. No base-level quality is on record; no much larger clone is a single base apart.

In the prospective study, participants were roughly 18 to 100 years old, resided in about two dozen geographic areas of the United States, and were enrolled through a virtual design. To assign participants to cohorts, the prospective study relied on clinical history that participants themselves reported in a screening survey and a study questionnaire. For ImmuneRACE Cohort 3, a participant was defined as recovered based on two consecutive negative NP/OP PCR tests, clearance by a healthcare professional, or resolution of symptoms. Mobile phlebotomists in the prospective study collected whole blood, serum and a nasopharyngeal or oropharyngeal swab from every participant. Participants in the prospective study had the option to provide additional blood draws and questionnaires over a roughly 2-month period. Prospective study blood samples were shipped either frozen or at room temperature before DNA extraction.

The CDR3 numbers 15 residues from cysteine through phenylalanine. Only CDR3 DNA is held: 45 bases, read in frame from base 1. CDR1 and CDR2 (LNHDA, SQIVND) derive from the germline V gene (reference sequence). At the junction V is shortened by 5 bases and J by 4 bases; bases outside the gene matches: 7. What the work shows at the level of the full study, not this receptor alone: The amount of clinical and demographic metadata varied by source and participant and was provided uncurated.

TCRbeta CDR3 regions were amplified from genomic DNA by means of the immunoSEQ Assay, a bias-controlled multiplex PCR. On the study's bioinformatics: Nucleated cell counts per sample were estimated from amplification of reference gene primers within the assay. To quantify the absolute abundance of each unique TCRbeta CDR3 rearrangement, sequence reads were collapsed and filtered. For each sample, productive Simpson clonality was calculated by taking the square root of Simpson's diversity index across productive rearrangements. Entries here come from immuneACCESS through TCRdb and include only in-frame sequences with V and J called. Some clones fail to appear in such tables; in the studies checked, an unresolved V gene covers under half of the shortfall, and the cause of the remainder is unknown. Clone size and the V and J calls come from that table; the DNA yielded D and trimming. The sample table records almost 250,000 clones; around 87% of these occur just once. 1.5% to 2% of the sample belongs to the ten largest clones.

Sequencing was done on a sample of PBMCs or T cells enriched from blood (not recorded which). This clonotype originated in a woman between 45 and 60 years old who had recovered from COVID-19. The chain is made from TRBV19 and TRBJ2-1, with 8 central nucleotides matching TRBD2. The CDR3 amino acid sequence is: CASSSPGLGYNEQFF. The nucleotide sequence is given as TGTGCCAGTAGTTCGCCGGGACTAGGGTACAATGAGCAGTTCTTC.